This TCR beta chain was retrieved from a study of shared clonotypes between healthy human individuals. Study-level findings and limits: About 5% of naive CD4 clonotypes were common to a few donors. Naive subsets generally had larger estimated richness than memory subsets.

CD45RO-negative, CCR7-positively selected cells formed the naive CD8 fraction, excluding terminally differentiated effector memory CD45RA+ cells. The CDR3 length is 13 residues. Germline assignment: CDR1 GTSNPN and CDR2 SVGIG (reference sequence). V gave up 2 bases and J gave up 2 bases, with 9 bases separating them. Several immunoSEQ plates received, in even portions, the genomic DNA of each subset. Data came from immunoSEQ multiplex PCR; TCRdb stores just in-frame clones and leaves some out. The data hold around 2,000,000 clones, with about 95% observed a single time. About this clone itself: Antigen unknown.

Sequencing used naive CD8+ T cells sorted from blood. The sequence came from a man between 18 and 35 years old in good health. The J gene is TRBJ1-1, the V gene TRBV30; perhaps TRBD1 as D (5 bases). For the CDR3, the DNA is TGTGCCTGGAGTTACGGGGCCAACACTGAAGCTTTCTTT. This gives the protein CAWSYGANTEAFF.